This TCR beta chain was captured in a study of cytomegalovirus exposure and HLA in healthy donors. Broader study findings: The tendency of first-cohort TCR clusters to co-occur in the 120 or so validation repertoires was the finding of a later analysis. The study labeled fewer than 200 TCR beta chains cytomegalovirus-associated.

Regarding this clone: No antigen is known for it.

Generated by immunoSEQ multiplex PCR, the TCRdb table keeps only in-frame clones and is missing some. Of about 120,000 clones in the sample, roughly 90% were seen once. The donors were members of the validation cohort comprising approximately 110 subjects, separate from the roughly 700-subject first cohort. With 4 bases removed from V and 10 bases from J, the gap between germline ends came to 22 bases. Germline values: CDR1 MNHEY, CDR2 SMNVEV (reference sequence). The CDR3 loop spans 15 amino acids. The sequenced sample consisted of PBMCs. The receptor comes from a woman under 30 in good health and CMV-seronegative. The chain joins TRBV27 to TRBJ1-1, with D possibly TRBD1 on 5 matching bases. The CDR3, as DNA: TGTGCCAGCAGTTCCTATACGACAGATACGTTGGGAGCTTTCTTT. It specifies CASSSYTTDTLGAFF.